This TCR beta chain was found in a study of shared clonotypes between healthy human individuals. Findings of the study overall: Estimated richness values were generally larger in naive subsets than in memory subsets. Against clonotypes common to all four donors, non-shared ones had lower generation probabilities.

The repertoire was sequenced with immunoSEQ multiplex PCR; TCRdb's copy has only in-frame clones and lacks some. This sample carries about 1.5 million clones, about 96% of them seen once, and the ten largest clones take 1% to 1.5%. This clone was picked up one time. Its specificity is not known. Material: naive CD4+ T cells sorted from blood. The subset denotes: CD45RA+ positively selected. This clonotype originated in a man aged 25 to 40 in good health.

The CDR3 DNA sequence: TGTGCCATTCAGCAGGGCGGCCAAGAGACCCAGTACTTC. It is translated as CAIQQGGQETQYF. This chain joins TRBV7-9 and TRBJ2-5; perhaps TRBD1 as D (5 bases). CDR3 size: 13 residues. Germline V lookup: CDR1 SEHNR, CDR2 FQNEAQ (reference sequence). V dropped 10 bases and J dropped 1 base, with 13 bases sitting between them.